This T cell receptor (beta chain) was identified in a study of blood T cell repertoires in COVID-19. Study context: The study drew acute and convalescent COVID-19 samples from the United States, Italy and Spain.

Original data processing: Amplifying reference gene primers gave estimates of nucleated cell counts. Clones were sequenced by immunoSEQ multiplex PCR, and TCRdb holds only the in-frame ones, with some missing. V and J calls and clone size follow that table, whereas D and trimming were derived from the DNA. The sample includes 150,000 to 200,000 clones, around 89% of them seen just once. The V and J ends lost 4 bases and 3 bases, in that order; junction bases with no gene match: 1. The CDR3 is 13 amino acids. Germline assignment: CDR1 SNHLY and CDR2 FYNNEI. This clone was seen just once. This same CDR3 is encoded by further DNA sequences in the sample.

The chain recombines TRBV2 with TRBJ2-5; 8 nucleotides match TRBD1. Sequences were obtained from peripheral blood. The sequence came from a man between 50 and 59 years old who had recovered from COVID-19. Here the CDR3 reads CASSVTGEETQYF. As DNA, the CDR3 is TGTGCCAGCAGTGTGACAGGGGAAGAGACCCAGTACTTC. Combining the CDR3 with reference TRBV2 and TRBJ2-5 gives the whole variable domain EPEVTQTPSHQVTQMGQEVILRCVPISNHLYFYWYRQILGQKVEFLVSFYNNEISEKSEIFDDQFSVERPDGSNFTLKIRSTKLEDSAMYFCASSVTGEETQYFGPGTRLLVL.